What follows describes a single T cell receptor beta chain. Self-reported history from a screening survey and questionnaire set each donor's cohort. The data were produced by immunoSEQ multiplex PCR, yet TCRdb's version contains in-frame clones alone and is incomplete. This sample carries about 310,000 clones, approximately 89% of them seen once, and the ten largest clones take less than 9.5%. The data originate from a study of blood T cell repertoires in COVID-19. Germline loops: CDR1 SGDLS, CDR2 YYNGEE. The V end lost 3 bases, the J end lost 2 bases, and 8 bases lay between the germline ends. This CDR3 region has 13 residues.

The sample comprised PBMCs or T cells enriched from blood (not recorded which). This sequence originates from a woman aged 30 to 39 who had recovered from COVID-19. The genes are TRBV9 and TRBJ1-1; maybe TRBD1 (5 bases). The CDR3 is CASSATVNTEAFF. DNA for the CDR3: TGTGCCAGCAGCGCGACAGTAAACACTGAAGCTTTCTTT.